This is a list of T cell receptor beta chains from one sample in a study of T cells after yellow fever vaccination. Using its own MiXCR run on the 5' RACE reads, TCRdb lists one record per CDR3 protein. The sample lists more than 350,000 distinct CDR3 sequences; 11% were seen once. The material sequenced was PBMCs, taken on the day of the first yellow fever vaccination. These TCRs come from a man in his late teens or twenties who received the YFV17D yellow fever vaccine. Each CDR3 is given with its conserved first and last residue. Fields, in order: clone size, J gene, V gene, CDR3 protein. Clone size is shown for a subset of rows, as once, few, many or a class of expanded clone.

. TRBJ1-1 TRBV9 CASSSQRDSPSPSAFF
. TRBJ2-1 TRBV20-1 CSARENGPRVANEQFF
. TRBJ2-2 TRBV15 CATSRSFHTGELFF
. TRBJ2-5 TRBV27 CASSSSRGGYQYF
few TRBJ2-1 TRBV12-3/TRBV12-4 CASSPSNNEQFF
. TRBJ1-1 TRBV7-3 CASSLTPPQGGTEAFF
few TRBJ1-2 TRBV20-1 CSARAAGGMCPF
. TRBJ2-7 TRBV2 CASSEAGLAAYEQYF
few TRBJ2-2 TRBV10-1 CASSEVGNSNTGELFF
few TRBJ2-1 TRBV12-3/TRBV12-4 CASSLVGGTANEQFF
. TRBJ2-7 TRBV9 CASSVGTAGYEQYF
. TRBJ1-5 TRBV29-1 CSVVTAIPNQPQHF
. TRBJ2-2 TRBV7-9 CASSRTKNTGGLFF
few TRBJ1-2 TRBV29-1 CSVEKGQLSYGYTF
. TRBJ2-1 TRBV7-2 CASSLAPTSGGFSSYNEQFF
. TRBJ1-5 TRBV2 CASRITQGPRNQPQHF
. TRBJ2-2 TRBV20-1 CSARASGRTGELFF
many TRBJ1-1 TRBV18 CASSLQRAEAFF
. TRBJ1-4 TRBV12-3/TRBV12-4 CASRLTGGGEKLFF
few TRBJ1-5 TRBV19 CASSIQGTDQPQHF
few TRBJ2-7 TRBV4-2 CASSQVSTVGGSYEQYF
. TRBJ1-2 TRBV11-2 CASSLVEDSNYGYTF
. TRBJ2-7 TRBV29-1 CSVLGAGPGSYEQYF
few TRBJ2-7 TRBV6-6 CASSGYEQYF
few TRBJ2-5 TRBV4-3 CASSQAPPSSGGETQYF
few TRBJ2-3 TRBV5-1 CASSPTMTTSGTSTDTQYF
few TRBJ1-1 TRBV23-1 CASRRPGQHTEAFF
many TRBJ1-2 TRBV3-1 CASSPRPGGGGYTF
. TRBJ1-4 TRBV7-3 CASSLNTPGQGLHANEKLFF
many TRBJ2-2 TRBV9 CASMAGGPTGELFF
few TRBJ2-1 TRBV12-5 CASGLAFGNEQFF
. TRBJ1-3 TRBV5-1 CASSLQGSPYSGNTIYF
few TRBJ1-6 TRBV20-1 CSAKGPSYNSPLHF
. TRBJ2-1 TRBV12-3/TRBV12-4 CASILGGRGYNEQFF
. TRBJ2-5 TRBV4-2 CASSQGPGLASETQYF
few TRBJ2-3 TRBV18 CASSPSPGDTQYF
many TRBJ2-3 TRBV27 CASSLLCLTGWTDTQYF
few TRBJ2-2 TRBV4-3 CASSQATSGAISGELFF
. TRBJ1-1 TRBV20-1 CSARDVAPGAFF
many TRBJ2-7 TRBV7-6 CASSPGQGSSYEQYF
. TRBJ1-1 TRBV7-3 CASSLKGGTEAFF
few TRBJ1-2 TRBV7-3 CASSSTPRGGNYGYTF
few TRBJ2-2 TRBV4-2 CASSRETGELFF
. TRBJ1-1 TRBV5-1 CASSRLTGTEAFF
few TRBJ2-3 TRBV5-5 CASSPRVTTDTQYF
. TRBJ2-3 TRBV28 CAAGQGAAGTDTQYF
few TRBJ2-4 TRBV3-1 CASSQLAGPSNF
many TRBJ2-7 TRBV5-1 CASSLAGVYEQYF
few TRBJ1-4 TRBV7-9 CASSLQALGTNEKLFF